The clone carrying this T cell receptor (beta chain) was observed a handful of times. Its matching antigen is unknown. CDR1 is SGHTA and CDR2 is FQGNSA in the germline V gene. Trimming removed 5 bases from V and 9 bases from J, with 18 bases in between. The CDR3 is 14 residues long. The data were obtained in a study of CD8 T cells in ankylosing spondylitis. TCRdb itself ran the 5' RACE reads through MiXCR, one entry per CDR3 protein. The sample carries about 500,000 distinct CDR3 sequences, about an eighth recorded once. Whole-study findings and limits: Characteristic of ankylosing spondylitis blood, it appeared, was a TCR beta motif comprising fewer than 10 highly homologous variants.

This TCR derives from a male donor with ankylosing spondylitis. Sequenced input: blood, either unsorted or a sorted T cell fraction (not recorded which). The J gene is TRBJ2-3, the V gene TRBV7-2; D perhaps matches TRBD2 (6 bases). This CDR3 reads CASSRTERVGTQYF. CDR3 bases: TGTGCCAGCAGCCGAACCGAGCGGGTTGGGACGCAGTATTTT.